Listed below are T cell receptor beta chains from one sample, sequenced in a study of shared clonotypes between healthy human individuals. Sequencing used immunoSEQ multiplex PCR; TCRdb keeps in-frame clones, though not all of them. Of about 2,200,000 clones in the sample, about 93% were seen once. Sequencing was done on a sample of naive CD8+ T cells from PBMCs. These receptors all come from a young man in good health. Some clones in this sample may be carry-over from other donors' samples. The CDR3 runs from the conserved cysteine through the conserved F or W. The D gene is left open where the match is weak. Clone sizes are given selectively: once, few, many, or a class where the clone is expanded.

D gene	V gene	J gene	clone size	CDR3 DNA	CDR3 protein
.	TRBV4-1	TRBJ2-7	.	TGCGCCAGCAGCCAAGAGTCAAACAACGGGCAAATTTCCTACGAGCAGTACTTC	CASSQESNNGQISYEQYF
.	TRBV7-3	TRBJ2-3	.	TGTGCCGGCAGCTTATCGATCCCGGATACGCAGTATTTT	CAGSLSIPDTQYF
.	TRBV6-1	TRBJ2-7	.	TGTGCCAGCAGTGAAGGAAGAGCCCTCCCTCTCTACGAGCAGTACTTC	CASSEGRALPLYEQYF
.	TRBV15	TRBJ1-5	.	TGTGCCACCAGCAGGTCCCCGGGCAATCAGCCCCAGCATTTT	CATSRSPGNQPQHF
.	TRBV7-9	TRBJ1-2	.	TGTGCCAGCAGCTTAGGAGGATGGAACTATGGCTACACCTTC	CASSLGGWNYGYTF
.	TRBV5-6	TRBJ1-1	.	TGTGCCAGCAGCTTCGGGGATTACACTGAAGCTTTCTTT	CASSFGDYTEAFF
.	TRBV19	TRBJ1-2	once	TGTGCCAGTACCTCAGGGGAACGTTACTATGGCTACACCTTC	CASTSGERYYGYTF
TRBD1	TRBV5-8	TRBJ1-2	.	TGTGCCAGCAGTCCGGACAGGAGGAACTATGGCTACACCTTC	CASSPDRRNYGYTF
.	TRBV29-1	TRBJ2-7	once	TGCAGCGTTGAACTCCCACTCTCCTACGAGCAGTACTTC	CSVELPLSYEQYF
.	TRBV4-3	TRBJ1-1	.	TGCGCCAGCAGCCAAGATGGCAGTGTTGAAGCTTTCTTT	CASSQDGSVEAFF
TRBD1	TRBV2	TRBJ1-2	.	TGTGCCAGCAGTGACGCCGGGACAGGGTCCTATGGCTACACCTTC	CASSDAGTGSYGYTF
.	TRBV4-1	TRBJ1-3	.	TGCGCCAGCAGCGGGTCTGGAAACACCATATATTTT	CASSGSGNTIYF
.	TRBV27	TRBJ1-1	.	TGTGCCAGCAGGTATTTCGGGACGGCTCCCGAAGCTTTCTTT	CASRYFGTAPEAFF
.	TRBV19	TRBJ2-1	once	TGTGCCAGTAGTATGGCCTGGGATGTGCTTGGGGACGGGCATGAGCAGTTCTTC	CASSMAWDVLGDGHEQFF
TRBD1	TRBV9	TRBJ2-1	.	TGTGCCAGCAGCGCTAAGGGACAGGGGCCCTATGAGCAGTTCTTC	CASSAKGQGPYEQFF
TRBD2	TRBV27	TRBJ2-7	.	TGTGCCAGCAGTCTCCTCCGGGGGACTAGCGGGCCCTACGAGCAGTACTTC	CASSLLRGTSGPYEQYF
.	TRBV6-1	TRBJ1-2	.	TGTGCCAGCAGCGAAGCCCCAGGCGAAGCCGATCCTAACTATGGCTACACCTTC	CASSEAPGEADPNYGYTF
TRBD1	TRBV19	TRBJ2-5	.	TGTGCCAGTAGTATTCGGACAGGGGCTGAGGGAGAGACCCAGTACTTC	CASSIRTGAEGETQYF
.	TRBV4-2	TRBJ1-6	.	TGTGCCAGCAGCCAAGATTCGAGTTCACCCCTCCACTTT	CASSQDSSSPLHF
.	TRBV13	TRBJ1-2	once	TGTGCCAGCAGCCCAAAAGGACAGACTTTACGGGGCTACACCTTC	CASSPKGQTLRGYTF
.	TRBV5-1	TRBJ1-1	.	TGCGCCAGCAGCTTGGATGGATCCAGGTGGGTTGAGAACACTGAAGCTTTCTTT	CASSLDGSRWVENTEAFF
.	TRBV7-8	TRBJ2-3	once	TGTGCCAGCAGCGTAAGGACAGATACGCAGTATTTT	CASSVRTDTQYF
.	TRBV29-1	TRBJ1-5	.	TGCAGCGTCGCCTTGGGGCCGGGCCGCGATCAGCCCCAGCATTTT	CSVALGPGRDQPQHF
TRBD2	TRBV19	TRBJ2-1	once	TGTGCCAGTAGTCCCATACTAGCGATCTACAATGAGCAGTTCTTC	CASSPILAIYNEQFF
.	TRBV5-5	TRBJ2-7	.	TGTGCCAGCAGCCCCGTCGGGGTAGGGCCCGTCTACGAGCAGTACTTC	CASSPVGVGPVYEQYF
TRBD2	TRBV7-9	TRBJ2-7	once	TGTGCCAGCACCCTCGGGACTAGCGGGGCCTACGAGCAGTACTTC	CASTLGTSGAYEQYF
TRBD1	TRBV27	TRBJ1-4	.	TGTGCCAGCAGACGAAAATCAGGGGGCTGGGGTGAAAAACTGTTTTTT	CASRRKSGGWGEKLFF
.	TRBV6-6	TRBJ2-2	.	TGTGCCAGCCCTCCGGGACCCATGAACACCGGGGAGCTGTTTTTT	CASPPGPMNTGELFF
TRBD1	TRBV7-9	TRBJ2-2	once	TGTGCCAGCAGCTCGCCAGGGGGCGATGGCGGGGAGCTGTTTTTT	CASSSPGGDGGELFF
.	TRBV4-2	TRBJ2-3	.	TGTGCCAGCAGCCCGGACGGCCCCGTCTCCGCCAAGTATTTT	CASSPDGPVSAKYF
.	TRBV10-3	TRBJ2-1	once	TGTGCCGCATGGCAGGGGGCGGGAGGGGCGAATGAGCAGTTCTTC	CAAWQGAGGANEQFF
TRBD2	TRBV4-2	TRBJ2-2	.	TGTGCCAGCAGCCAAGTTAGCGGGAGGGCCAGGGACGGGGAGCTGTTTTTT	CASSQVSGRARDGELFF
TRBD2	TRBV28	TRBJ2-7	.	TGTGCCAGCAGTTTGACGGGAGGGCTAGACGAGCAGTACTTC	CASSLTGGLDEQYF
.	TRBV5-6	TRBJ1-1	.	TGTGCCAGCAGGAGGACGGGGGTGGCCGAAACGAACACTGAAGCTTTCTTT	CASRRTGVAETNTEAFF
TRBD1	TRBV5-5	TRBJ1-3	.	TGTGCCAGCAGCGTCGACAGGGGCTATGGAAACACCATATATTTT	CASSVDRGYGNTIYF
TRBD2	TRBV9	TRBJ2-3	.	TGTGCCAGTGCCGGGGCTAGCGGGGGAGATACGCAGTATTTT	CASAGASGGDTQYF
.	TRBV5-8	TRBJ1-2	.	TGTGCCAGCAGCTTCCGATCTGGGGTCCACTATGGCTACACCTTC	CASSFRSGVHYGYTF
.	TRBV28	TRBJ2-1	.	TGTGCCAGCAGTCCGACGGGACTCCTCAGTGAGCAGTTCTTC	CASSPTGLLSEQFF
.	TRBV7-9	TRBJ2-7	.	TGTGCCAGCAGCCCCTCGACATTCTCCTACGAGCAGTACTTC	CASSPSTFSYEQYF
.	TRBV4-1	TRBJ2-1	.	TGCGCCAGCGGGCCCTTCGGGACTGAGCAGTTCTTC	CASGPFGTEQFF
TRBD1	TRBV7-9	TRBJ2-7	.	TGTGCCAGCACCCGAGAAGGGACAGGGCAATACGAGCAGTACTTC	CASTREGTGQYEQYF
.	TRBV4-2	TRBJ2-4	.	TGTGCCAGCAGCCAAGATATCGGGCAAAAAAACATTCAGTACTTC	CASSQDIGQKNIQYF
TRBD2	TRBV7-9	TRBJ2-1	once	TGTGCCAGCAGCCCGACTAGCGGGATCAGCAATGAGCAGTTCTTC	CASSPTSGISNEQFF
TRBD1	TRBV9	TRBJ1-1	few	TGTGCCAGCAGCGTAGGGACAGGGAACACTGAAGCTTTCTTT	CASSVGTGNTEAFF
.	TRBV10-1	TRBJ1-4	.	TGCGCCAGCAGTGACCCGCTCGCCAGGTTTGGCGAAAAACTGTTTTTT	CASSDPLARFGEKLFF
.	TRBV12-1	TRBJ1-5	.	TGTGCCAGCAGCTTTTGGGCCCCCAGAGGGAATCAGCCCCAGCATTTT	CASSFWAPRGNQPQHF
TRBD2	TRBV7-2	TRBJ2-7	.	TGTGCCAGCAGCCTCAGACTAGCGGGAGTGCCCTACGAGCAGTACTTC	CASSLRLAGVPYEQYF
.	TRBV25-1	TRBJ2-7	.	TGTGCCAGCAGTGAATGGGGCCCAAGACACGAGCAGTACTTC	CASSEWGPRHEQYF
TRBD2	TRBV7-3	TRBJ2-3	.	TGTGCCAGCAGCTTAGGGGCGGGAGGGCCGGCAGATACGCAGTATTTT	CASSLGAGGPADTQYF
.	TRBV2	TRBJ2-2	.	TGTGCCACCGGGGCTATCACCGGGGAGCTGTTTTTT	CATGAITGELFF
TRBD1	TRBV9	TRBJ2-7	.	TGTGCCAGCAGCTCCCGGGACAGCACCTACGAGCAGTACTTC	CASSSRDSTYEQYF
.	TRBV30	TRBJ2-7	.	TGTGCCTGCCACGGGACCTCTTCCTACGAGCAGTACTTC	CACHGTSSYEQYF
.	TRBV9	TRBJ2-2	once	TGTGCCAGCAGCGTACCAGGGCACGGGGAGCTGTTTTTT	CASSVPGHGELFF
.	TRBV5-6	TRBJ2-1	.	TGTGCCAGCAGCTCCCCCTTCCCAGGGCAGTTCTTC	CASSSPFPGQFF